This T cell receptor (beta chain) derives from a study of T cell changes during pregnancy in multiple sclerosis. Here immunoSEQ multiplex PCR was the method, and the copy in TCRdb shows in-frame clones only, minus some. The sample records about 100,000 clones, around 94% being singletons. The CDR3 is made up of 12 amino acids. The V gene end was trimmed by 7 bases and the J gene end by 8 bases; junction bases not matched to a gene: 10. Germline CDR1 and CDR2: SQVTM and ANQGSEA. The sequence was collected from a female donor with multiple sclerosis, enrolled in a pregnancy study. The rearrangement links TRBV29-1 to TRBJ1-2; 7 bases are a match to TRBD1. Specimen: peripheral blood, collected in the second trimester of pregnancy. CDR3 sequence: CSGRDRALGYTF. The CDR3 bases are TGCAGCGGGCGGGACAGAGCCCTGGGCTACACCTTC.